This TCR beta chain was obtained from a study of Ad26.COV2.S vaccination and SARS-CoV-2 variants. At the level of the study: Once, or twice with 56 days between doses, Ad26.COV2.S was given intramuscularly. Whole-study results and caveats: Reportedly, spike-specific CD8+ and CD4+ T cell responses achieved substantial breadth once vaccination had taken place.

The CDR3 runs to 15 residues. V lost 7 bases, J lost 8 bases, and 21 bases lay in between. Germline CDR1 reads SGHKS; CDR2 reads YYEKEE (reference sequence). As regards this clone: Its antigen is undetermined.

The treatment is: about 20 received Ad26.COV2.S at low or high dose, single or two shots; about 5 received placebo; per-sample allocation not given. Specimens were obtained on day 63 following the first vaccine or placebo injection. The study used a vaccine consisting of an Ad26 vector that expressed Wuhan-strain SARS-CoV-2 spike. Sequencing used immunoSEQ multiplex PCR; TCRdb keeps in-frame clones, though not all of them. The table has roughly 320,000 clones, approximately 80% seen once; the top ten hold 2.1%. V and J are TRBV5-5 and TRBJ1-4; D gene unclear. This clonotype was obtained from a person between 18 and 65 years old who received the Ad26.COV2.S COVID-19 vaccine or a placebo. This material consisted of peripheral blood, taken in a trial of Ad26.COV2.S vaccine versus placebo. The CDR3 DNA reads TGTGCCAGCGGAACCAATCCAATTCGGGGAGAAAAACTGTTTTTT. It is translated as CASGTNPIRGEKLFF. The full variable domain, with the rest looked up from reference TRBV5-5 and TRBJ1-4, is DAGVTQSPTHLIKTRGQQVTLRCSPISGHKSVSWYQQVLGQGPQFIFQYYEKEERGRGNFPDRFSARQFPNYSSELNVNALLLGDSALYLCASGTNPIRGEKLFFGSGTQLSVL.